The 22 T cell receptor beta chains below were found in one sample sequenced in a study of blood T cell repertoires in COVID-19. Repertoires were generated with immunoSEQ multiplex PCR, while TCRdb's copy carries only in-frame clones and drops some. The table records 450,000 to 500,000 clones, 70% to 90% of them present only once. The specimen sequenced was peripheral blood. The receptor set was obtained from a human donor in a cohort sampled during active COVID-19.

V usage is TRBV18 and J usage is TRBJ1-4; D is ambiguous. The CDR3 covers 11 residues. The V and J ends lost 5 bases and 8 bases respectively, with 6 bases between them. From germline, CDR1 is KGHSH and CDR2 LQKENI. The CDR3: CASSDAEKLFF. The CDR3 coding sequence is TGTGCCAGCTCAGATGCGGAAAAACTGTTTTTT.

J is TRBJ2-1 and V is TRBV6-6; D is unresolved. Deletions cut 2 bases from V and 0 bases from J, with 11 bases between. Germline V gene lookup returns CDR1 MNHNY and CDR2 SVGAGI (reference sequence). There are 16 residues in the CDR3. The CDR3 bases are TGTGCCAGCAGTTACGAGAGCAAACTCTCCTACAATGAGCAGTTCTTC. Translation gives CASSYESKLSYNEQFF.

The chain links TRBV18 to TRBJ1-2; 9 nucleotides agree with TRBD1. Germline assignment: CDR1 KGHSH and CDR2 LQKENI. CDR3 length: 15 amino acids. With V trimmed by 2 bases and J by 8 bases, 9 bases remained unmatched. The CDR3 here is CASSPLKGQGQGYTF. For the CDR3, the DNA is TGTGCCAGCTCACCATTGAAGGGACAGGGTCAAGGCTACACCTTC.

The chain employs TRBV10-1 and TRBJ1-1; D is undetermined. Trimming took 5 bases from V and 5 from J, leaving 21 bases between them. The CDR3 has 16 residues. CDR1 and CDR2 from the germline V gene are WNHNN and SYGVQD (reference sequence). The CDR3 protein is CASSPTPGAGETEAFF. For the CDR3, the DNA is TGCGCCAGCAGTCCTACCCCGGGCGCTGGGGAGACTGAAGCTTTCTTT.

The genes are TRBV5-1 and TRBJ2-3; D may be TRBD2 (6 bases). The V and J ends lost 2 bases and 6 bases respectively, with 16 bases between them. This CDR3 contains 15 residues. The germline V gene encodes CDR1 SGHRS and CDR2 YFSETQ. CDR3 sequence (DNA): TGCGCCAGCAGCTTTCGAGCGGAGGGGTCGGATACGCAGTATTTT. This encodes CASSFRAEGSDTQYF.

On this clone: This sample also contains other DNA sequences that code for the same CDR3. The J gene is TRBJ2-5, the V gene TRBV18; TRBD2 might be the D (5 bases). The CDR3 consists of 13 residues. V lost 1 base to trimming and J lost 5 bases, with 8 bases between them. The germline CDR1 and CDR2 sequences are KGHSH and LQKENI. CDR3 sequence (DNA): TGTGCCAGCTCACCACGAAGGGAGGAGACCCAGTACTTC. It is translated as CASSPRREETQYF. Together with reference TRBV18 and TRBJ2-5, the CDR3 gives the full variable domain: NAGVMQNPRHLVRRRGQEARLRCSPMKGHSHVYWYRQLPEEGLKFMVYLQKENIIDESGMPKERFSAEFPKEGPSILRIQQVVRGDSAAYFCASSPRREETQYFGPGTRLLVL.

J is TRBJ2-1 and V is TRBV5-4; D unclear. Germline V lookup: CDR1 SGHNT, CDR2 YYREEE (reference sequence). Trimming removed 4 bases at V and 2 bases at J, with 13 bases between. This CDR3 region has 15 residues. The CDR3 region is CASSPRFPAYNEQFF. The CDR3 bases are TGTGCCAGCAGCCCCCGATTCCCAGCCTACAATGAGCAGTTCTTC.

This clone came up a few times. A read error may produce the germline difference seen at one junction end. This chain uses TRBV20-1 with TRBJ2-1, with TRBD2 matching 9 bases. The CDR3 covers 11 residues. CDR1 is DFQATT, CDR2 SNEGSKA, per germline (reference sequence). CDR3 in amino acids: CSARAAGGMIF. The CDR3, as DNA: TGCAGTGCTAGAGCGGCGGGAGGGATGATCTTC.

The chain has TRBV11-2 and TRBJ2-7; 10 bases are shared with TRBD2. The V gene's germline CDR1 is SGHAT and CDR2 FQNNGV. The CDR3 extends over 15 amino acids. The J segment lost 5 bases and the V segment lost 2 bases, leaving 6 bases of the junction unmatched. As DNA, the CDR3 is TGTGCCAGCAGCTTAAGGGGTCTAGCGGGAGACGAGCAGTACTTC. This translates into CASSLRGLAGDEQYF. The complete variable domain, with remaining parts taken from reference TRBV11-2 and TRBJ2-7, reads EAGVAQSPRYKIIEKRQSVAFWCNPISGHATLYWYQQILGQGPKLLIQFQNNGVVDDSQLPKDRFSAERLKGVDSTLKIQPAKLEDSAVYLCASSLRGLAGDEQYFGPGTRLTVT.

In this sample, this clone turned up once. The chain employs TRBV6-6 and TRBJ1-4; D call uncertain. The CDR3 has 16 amino acids. Germline loops: CDR1 MNHNY, CDR2 SVGAGI (reference sequence). The germline V and J ends were trimmed by 2 bases and 2 bases, with 12 bases remaining between them. The CDR3 protein is CASSYGTGWTNEKLFF. The CDR3 DNA follows: TGTGCCAGCAGTTACGGTACGGGGTGGACTAATGAAAAACTGTTTTTT.

This clone was detected only once. This rearrangement joins TRBV10-3 to TRBJ1-1; 9 nucleotides line up with TRBD1. Germline V gene sequence: CDR1 ENHRY, CDR2 SYGVKD. Germline trimming cut 0 bases from V and 5 bases from J; bases unmatched to any gene: 4. The CDR3 sequence is 15 residues long. The CDR3 nucleotides read TGTGCCATCAGTGAGTCAGACAGGGGGGGGACTGAAGCTTTCTTT. It yields the protein CAISESDRGGTEAFF.

The chain uses TRBV27 and TRBJ1-4; D is perhaps TRBD1 (6 bases). CDR3 size: 14 residues. Trimming shortened V by 6 bases and J by 6 bases, and 14 bases separated the two germline ends. Per the germline V gene, CDR1 is MNHEY and CDR2 is SMNVEV (reference sequence). CDR3 protein: CASRSGRGDEKLFF. The CDR3 region has the DNA TGTGCCAGCAGGTCTGGCAGGGGAGATGAAAAACTGTTTTTT.

This clone was seen more than once but under ten times. This rearrangement joins TRBV11-2 to TRBJ1-1; no clear D. The CDR3 runs to 17 residues. Germline-derived CDR1 and CDR2 are SGHAT and FQNNGV. V was clipped by 7 bases and J by 1 base, with 22 bases between them. The CDR3 reads CASNPIAFAAGNTEAFF. For the CDR3, the DNA is TGTGCCAGCAACCCCATCGCATTCGCTGCAGGGAACACTGAAGCTTTCTTT. The variable domain in full, completed from reference TRBV11-2 and TRBJ1-1, reads EAGVAQSPRYKIIEKRQSVAFWCNPISGHATLYWYQQILGQGPKLLIQFQNNGVVDDSQLPKDRFSAERLKGVDSTLKIQPAKLEDSAVYLCASNPIAFAAGNTEAFFGQGTRLTVV.

J is TRBJ1-5 and V is TRBV29-1, with D tentatively TRBD1 (5 bases). The germline gives CDR1 SQVTM, CDR2 ANQGSEA. This CDR3 has 13 amino acids. V dropped 3 bases and J dropped 6 bases, with 12 bases sitting between them. Here the CDR3 reads CSVEWDYGQPQHF. As DNA, the CDR3 is TGCAGCGTTGAGTGGGACTACGGTCAGCCCCAGCATTTT.

J is TRBJ1-5 and V is TRBV7-2; 9 nucleotides agree with TRBD1. This CDR3 contains 15 residues. The junction had 8 bases not matched to a gene; V was cut back by 5 bases and J by 6 bases. Germline V gene data show CDR1 as SGHTA and CDR2 as FQGNSA. CDR3 in amino acids: CASSTATGGGQPQHF. The CDR3 DNA reads TGTGCCAGCAGCACGGCGACAGGGGGTGGTCAGCCCCAGCATTTT.

This sequence joins TRBV29-1 and TRBJ2-3, with 9 positions matching TRBD2. This CDR3 region has 15 residues. After removal of 3 bases from V and 1 base from J, the junction contained 5 bases not matched to a gene. Germline V lookup: CDR1 SQVTM, CDR2 ANQGSEA. The CDR3 bases are TGCAGCGTTGATGCCGGACTAGCGCGCACAGATACGCAGTATTTT. Protein sequence: CSVDAGLARTDTQYF.

In this sample, this clone turned up once. This rearrangement joins TRBV5-1 to TRBJ2-1; D perhaps matches TRBD2 (6 bases). This CDR3 is built from 17 residues. V lost 0 bases and J 2 bases, leaving 15 bases between the germline ends. CDR1 SGHRS and CDR2 YFSETQ come from the germline V gene. The DNA of the CDR3 is TGCGCCAGCAGCTTGGCACCAGCGGGCTTGACCTACAATGAGCAGTTCTTC. This encodes CASSLAPAGLTYNEQFF.

The chain couples TRBV6-5 to TRBJ2-3; weak D call: TRBD1 (5 bases). The CDR3 is 14 amino acids. V was shortened by 7 bases and J by 1 base, with 12 bases between the two germline ends. Germline V gene lookup returns CDR1 MNHEY and CDR2 SVGAGI. CDR3 in DNA: TGTGCCAGCACCCAGGGTTGGGGCACAGATACGCAGTATTTT. As protein: CASTQGWGTDTQYF.

V is TRBV7-2 and J is TRBJ2-5; 8 bases align to TRBD1. CDR1 is SGHTA, CDR2 FQGNSA, per germline. The CDR3 has 14 residues. The trim removed 5 bases at V and 2 bases at J, leaving 4 bases unmatched. This CDR3 reads CASSGRGQQETQYF. As DNA, the CDR3 is TGTGCCAGCAGCGGCAGGGGGCAGCAAGAGACCCAGTACTTC.

The chain joins TRBV7-9 to TRBJ1-2, with D perhaps TRBD1 (5 bases). The germline gives CDR1 SEHNR, CDR2 FQNEAQ (reference sequence). The CDR3 loop spans 12 amino acids. Trimming stripped 5 bases from V and 7 bases from J, with 11 bases between. The CDR3 bases are TGTGCCAGCAGCCAACGGGACTCTGGCTACACCTTC. Translating it yields CASSQRDSGYTF.

The DNA for the CDR3 is TGCGCCAGCAGCCAACGAGGGCAGGGGAAGGGGGAGACCCAGTACTTC. Encoded protein: CASSQRGQGKGETQYF. The V call is TRBV4-1, the J call TRBJ2-5, with TRBD1 as a possible D gene (6 bases). The CDR3 has 16 amino acids. Trimming removed 2 bases at V and 5 bases at J, with 18 bases between. CDR1 is MGHRA and CDR2 is YSYEKL in the germline V gene.

V gene TRBV2 combines with J gene TRBJ1-1; 7 nucleotides align to TRBD1. CDR1 is SNHLY, CDR2 FYNNEI, per germline. The CDR3 has 16 residues. V gave up 8 bases and J gave up 0 bases; unmatched junction bases: 12. The CDR3 loop is CASYGTAITLNTEAFF. CDR3 in DNA: TGTGCCAGCTACGGGACAGCGATTACCTTGAACACTGAAGCTTTCTTT.